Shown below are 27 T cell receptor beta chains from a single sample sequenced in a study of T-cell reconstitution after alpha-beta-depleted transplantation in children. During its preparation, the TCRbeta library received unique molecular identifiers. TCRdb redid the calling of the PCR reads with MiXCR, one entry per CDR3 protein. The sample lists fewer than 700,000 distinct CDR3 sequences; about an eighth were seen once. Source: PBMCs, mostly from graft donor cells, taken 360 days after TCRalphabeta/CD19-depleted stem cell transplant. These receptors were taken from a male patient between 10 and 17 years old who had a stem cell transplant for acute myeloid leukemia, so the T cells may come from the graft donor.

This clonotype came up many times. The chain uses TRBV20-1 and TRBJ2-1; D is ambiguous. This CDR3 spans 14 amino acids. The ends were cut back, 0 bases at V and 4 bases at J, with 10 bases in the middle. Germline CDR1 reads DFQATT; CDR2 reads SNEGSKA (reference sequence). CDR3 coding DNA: TGCAGTGCTAGAGAAGTTAGTGGGTACAATGAGCAGTTCTTC. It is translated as CSAREVSGYNEQFF.

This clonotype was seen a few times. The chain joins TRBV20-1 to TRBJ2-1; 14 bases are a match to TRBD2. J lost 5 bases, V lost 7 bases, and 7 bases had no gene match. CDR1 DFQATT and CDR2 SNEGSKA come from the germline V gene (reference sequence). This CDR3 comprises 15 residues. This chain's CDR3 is CSGGLAGVGHNEQFF. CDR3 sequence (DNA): TGCAGTGGGGGACTAGCGGGAGTTGGTCACAATGAGCAGTTCTTC.

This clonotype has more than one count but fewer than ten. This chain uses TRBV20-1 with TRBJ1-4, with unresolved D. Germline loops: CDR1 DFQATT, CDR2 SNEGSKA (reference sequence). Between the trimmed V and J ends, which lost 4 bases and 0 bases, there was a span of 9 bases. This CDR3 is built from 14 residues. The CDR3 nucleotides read TGCAGTGCTACAAGGGATTCAACTAATGAAAAACTGTTTTTT. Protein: CSATRDSTNEKLFF.

The CDR3 spells CAISEFPGGGNEQFF. The CDR3 bases are TGTGCCATCAGTGAGTTTCCCGGGGGGGGAAATGAGCAGTTCTTC. V gene TRBV10-3 combines with J gene TRBJ2-1; 8 bases line up with TRBD2. The ends lost 1 base at V and 7 bases at J; junction bases unmatched: 6. CDR1 and CDR2 from the germline V gene are ENHRY and SYGVKD. The CDR3 sequence is 15 residues long.

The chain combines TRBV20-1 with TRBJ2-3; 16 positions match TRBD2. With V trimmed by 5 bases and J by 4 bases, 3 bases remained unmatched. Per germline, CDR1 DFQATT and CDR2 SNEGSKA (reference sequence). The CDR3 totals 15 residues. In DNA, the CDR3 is TGCAGTGCTGCAGGGACTAGCGGGAGGGCAGATACGCAGTATTTT. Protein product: CSAAGTSGRADTQYF.

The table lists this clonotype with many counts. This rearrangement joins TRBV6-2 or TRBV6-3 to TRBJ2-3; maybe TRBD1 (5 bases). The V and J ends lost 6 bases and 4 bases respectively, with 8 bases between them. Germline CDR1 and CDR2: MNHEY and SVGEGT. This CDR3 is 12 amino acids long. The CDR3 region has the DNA TGTGCCAGCAGCCGACAGCCAGATACGCAGTATTTT. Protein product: CASSRQPDTQYF.

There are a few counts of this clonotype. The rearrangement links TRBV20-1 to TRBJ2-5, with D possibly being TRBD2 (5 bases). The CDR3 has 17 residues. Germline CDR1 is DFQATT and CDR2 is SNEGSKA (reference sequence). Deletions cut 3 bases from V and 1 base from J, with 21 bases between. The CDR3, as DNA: TGCAGTGCTAGTAAGGACGGTGGAGGACCCCTCCAAGAGACCCAGTACTTC. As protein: CSASKDGGGPLQETQYF.

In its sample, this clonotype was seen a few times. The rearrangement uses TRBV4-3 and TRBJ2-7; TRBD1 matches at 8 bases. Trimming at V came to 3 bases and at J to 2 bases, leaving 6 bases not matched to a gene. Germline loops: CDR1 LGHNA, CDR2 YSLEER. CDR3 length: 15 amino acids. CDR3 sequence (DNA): TGCGCCAGCAGCCAGGCCCCGGACAGGGCCTACGAGCAGTACTTC. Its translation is CASSQAPDRAYEQYF.

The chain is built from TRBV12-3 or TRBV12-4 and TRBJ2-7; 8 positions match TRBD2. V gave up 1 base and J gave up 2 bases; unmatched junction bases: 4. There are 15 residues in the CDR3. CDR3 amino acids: CASSLGAGAPYEQYF. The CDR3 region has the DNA TGTGCCAGCAGTTTAGGAGCGGGGGCCCCCTACGAGCAGTACTTC.

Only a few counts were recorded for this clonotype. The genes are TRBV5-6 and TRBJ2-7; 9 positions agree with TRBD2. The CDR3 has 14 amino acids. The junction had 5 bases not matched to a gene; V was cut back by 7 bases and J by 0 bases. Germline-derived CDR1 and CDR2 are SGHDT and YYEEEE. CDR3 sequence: CASSKAGGSYEQYF. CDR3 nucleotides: TGTGCCAGCTCAAAAGCGGGGGGCTCCTACGAGCAGTACTTC.

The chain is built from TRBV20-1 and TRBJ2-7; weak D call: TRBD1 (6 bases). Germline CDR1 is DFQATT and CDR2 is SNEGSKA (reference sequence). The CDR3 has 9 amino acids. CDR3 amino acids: CSAPKQGSV. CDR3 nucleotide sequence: TGCAGTGCCCCTAAACAGGGATCGGTC.

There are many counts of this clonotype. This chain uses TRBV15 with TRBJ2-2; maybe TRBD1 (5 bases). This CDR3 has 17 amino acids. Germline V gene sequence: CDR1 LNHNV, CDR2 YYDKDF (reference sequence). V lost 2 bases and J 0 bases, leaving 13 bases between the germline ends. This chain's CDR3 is CATSRPQGLPNTGELFF. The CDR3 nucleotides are TGTGCCACCAGCAGACCTCAGGGATTACCGAACACCGGGGAGCTGTTTTTT.

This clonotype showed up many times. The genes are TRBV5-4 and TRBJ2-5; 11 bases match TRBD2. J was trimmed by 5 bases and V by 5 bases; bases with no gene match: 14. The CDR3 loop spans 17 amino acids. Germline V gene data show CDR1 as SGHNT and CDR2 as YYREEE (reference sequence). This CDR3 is CASRESTSGGVRETQYF. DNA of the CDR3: TGTGCCAGCAGAGAATCTACTAGCGGGGGTGTTCGGGAGACCCAGTACTTC.

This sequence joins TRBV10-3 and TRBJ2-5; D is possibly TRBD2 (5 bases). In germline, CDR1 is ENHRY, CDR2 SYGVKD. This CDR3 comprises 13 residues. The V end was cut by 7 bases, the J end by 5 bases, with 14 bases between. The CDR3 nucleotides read TGTGCCATCATGGGTTTCGGGATGGAGACCCAGTACTTC. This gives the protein CAIMGFGMETQYF.

As DNA, the CDR3 is TGTGCCAGCAGCGAGGACGGGACAGATACGCAGTATTTT. It specifies CASSEDGTDTQYF. The chain links TRBV6-1 to TRBJ2-3; D is undetermined. The CDR3 totals 13 residues. From germline, CDR1 is MNHNS and CDR2 SASEGT. The germline V and J ends were trimmed by 6 bases and 3 bases, with 10 bases remaining between them.

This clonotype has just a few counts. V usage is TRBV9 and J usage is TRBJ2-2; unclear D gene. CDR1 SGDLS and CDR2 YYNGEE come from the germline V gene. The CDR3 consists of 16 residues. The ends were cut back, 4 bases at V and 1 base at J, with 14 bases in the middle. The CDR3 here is CASSSLTTLNTGELFF. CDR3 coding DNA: TGTGCCAGCAGCTCCCTTACCACCCTGAACACCGGGGAGCTGTTTTTT.

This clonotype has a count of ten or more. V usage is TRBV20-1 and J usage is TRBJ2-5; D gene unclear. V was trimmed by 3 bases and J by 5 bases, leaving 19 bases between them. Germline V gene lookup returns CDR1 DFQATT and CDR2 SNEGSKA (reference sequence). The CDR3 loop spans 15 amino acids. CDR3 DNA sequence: TGCAGTGCTAGCGACCTGGGCTTCCCCCAGGAGACCCAGTACTTC. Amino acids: CSASDLGFPQETQYF.

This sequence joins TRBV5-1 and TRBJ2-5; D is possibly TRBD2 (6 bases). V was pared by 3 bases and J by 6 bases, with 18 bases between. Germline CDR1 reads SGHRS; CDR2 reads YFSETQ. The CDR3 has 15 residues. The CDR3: CASSSLEGLRKTQYF. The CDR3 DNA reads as TGCGCCAGCAGCTCTTTGGAGGGGCTAAGAAAGACCCAGTACTTC.

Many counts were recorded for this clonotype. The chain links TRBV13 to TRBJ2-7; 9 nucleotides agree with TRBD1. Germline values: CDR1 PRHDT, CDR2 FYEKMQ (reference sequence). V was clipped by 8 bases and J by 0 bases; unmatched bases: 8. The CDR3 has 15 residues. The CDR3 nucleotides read TGTGCCAGCGGGGGACAGGGTACTAGCTCCTACGAGCAGTACTTC. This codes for CASGGQGTSSYEQYF.

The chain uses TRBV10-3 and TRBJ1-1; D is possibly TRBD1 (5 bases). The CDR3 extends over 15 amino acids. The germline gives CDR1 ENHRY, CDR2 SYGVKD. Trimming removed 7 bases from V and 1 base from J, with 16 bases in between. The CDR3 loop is CAITSPDTPNTEAFF. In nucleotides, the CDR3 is TGTGCCATCACCTCACCGGACACGCCGAACACTGAAGCTTTCTTT.

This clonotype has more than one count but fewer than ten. CDR3 region: CSVNLAGGGNEQFF. CDR3 in DNA: TGCAGCGTAAACCTAGCGGGAGGTGGGAATGAGCAGTTCTTC. The chain carries TRBV29-1 and TRBJ2-1, with 11 bases aligning to TRBD2. CDR1 and CDR2 from the germline V gene are SQVTM and ANQGSEA. The ends lost 6 bases at V and 7 bases at J; junction bases unmatched: 8. This CDR3 has 14 residues.

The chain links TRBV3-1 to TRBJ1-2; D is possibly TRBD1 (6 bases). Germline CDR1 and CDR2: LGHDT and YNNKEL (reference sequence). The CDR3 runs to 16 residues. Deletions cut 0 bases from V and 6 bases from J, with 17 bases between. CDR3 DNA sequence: TGTGCCAGCAGCCAAGATACCGGGACACCGGTACATGGCTACACCTTC. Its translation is CASSQDTGTPVHGYTF.

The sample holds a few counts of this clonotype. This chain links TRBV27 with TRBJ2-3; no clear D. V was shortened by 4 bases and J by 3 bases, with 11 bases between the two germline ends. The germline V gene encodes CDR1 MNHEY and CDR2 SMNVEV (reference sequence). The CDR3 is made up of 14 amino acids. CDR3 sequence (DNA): TGTGCCAGCAGTTCCAAGAGGTCTACAGATACGCAGTATTTT. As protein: CASSSKRSTDTQYF.

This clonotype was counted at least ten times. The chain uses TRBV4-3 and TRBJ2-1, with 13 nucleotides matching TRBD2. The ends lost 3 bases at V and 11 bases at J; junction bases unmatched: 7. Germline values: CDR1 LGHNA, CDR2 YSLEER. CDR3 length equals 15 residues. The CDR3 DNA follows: TGCGCCAGCAGCCAGGTGGGGACTAGCGGGAAGCAGCAGTTCTTC. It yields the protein CASSQVGTSGKQQFF.

The CDR3 here is CASSRADSPPGDNEQFF. CDR3 bases: TGTGCCAGTTCCCGGGCGGACTCCCCCCCGGGGGACAATGAGCAGTTCTTC. The V and J genes are TRBV18 and TRBJ2-1, with TRBD2 as a possible D gene (6 bases). The CDR3 totals 17 residues. Looked up from germline, CDR1 is KGHSH and CDR2 is LQKENI. Trimming shortened V by 9 bases and J by 5 bases, and 26 bases separated the two germline ends.

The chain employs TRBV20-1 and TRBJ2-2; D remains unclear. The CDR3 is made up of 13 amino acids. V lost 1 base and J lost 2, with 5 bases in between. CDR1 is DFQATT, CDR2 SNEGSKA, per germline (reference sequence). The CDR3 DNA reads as TGCAGTGCTAGAGTGGGAAACACCGGGGAGCTGTTTTTT. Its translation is CSARVGNTGELFF.

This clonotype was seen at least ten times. This chain's CDR3 is CASGQLAGGGGDTQYF. For the CDR3, the DNA is TGTGCCAGCGGACAACTAGCGGGAGGAGGAGGAGATACGCAGTATTTT. The V call is TRBV25-1, the J call TRBJ2-3; 12 positions agree with TRBD2. The CDR3 runs 16 residues. Germline V CDR1 and CDR2: MGHDK, SYGVNS. The junction had 11 bases not matched to a gene; V was cut back by 8 bases and J by 5 bases.